Each of the 13 T cell receptor beta chains below was sequenced from the same sample in a study of beta chain features in type 1 diabetes. Study results and caveats: A moderate, significant TCRB CDR3 shortening appeared in type 1 diabetes across four CD4+ subsets.

All of the isolated RNA was reverse transcribed, so expressed TCRB transcripts were sequenced. Repertoires were generated with immunoSEQ multiplex PCR, while TCRdb's copy carries only in-frame clones and drops some. The sample has more than 250,000 clones, roughly an eighth seen once. No antigen has been identified for these receptors. Sample: naive CD4+ T cells from blood. The receptor set was obtained from a man aged 25 to 40 with type 1 diabetes.

This clone was observed a handful of times. V and J are TRBV29-1 and TRBJ2-1; 14 nucleotides align to TRBD2. Germline V gene data show CDR1 as SQVTM and CDR2 as ANQGSEA. This CDR3 comprises 15 residues. The ends lost 6 bases at V and 8 bases at J; junction bases unmatched: 9. CDR3 amino acids: CSVYVPGLAGDEQFF. CDR3 bases: TGCAGCGTCTATGTCCCGGGACTAGCGGGAGATGAGCAGTTCTTC.

This clone was seen a handful of times. The gene calls are TRBV7-2 and TRBJ1-3; no clear D. V gave up 5 bases and J gave up 8 bases, with 10 bases separating them. The CDR3 is made up of 12 amino acids. Germline-derived CDR1 and CDR2 are SGHTA and FQGNSA. The DNA for the CDR3 is TGTGCCAGCAGCCGGAGCGGGGACACCATATATTTT. Its protein is CASSRSGDTIYF.

The sample holds a few counts of this clone. The CDR3 DNA follows: TGTGCCAGCAGCCAGGGTAATGAGCAGTTCTTC. This codes for CASSQGNEQFF. The rearrangement joins TRBV11-1 to TRBJ2-1; a weak D match, TRBD1 (5 bases). The CDR3 loop spans 11 amino acids. Germline-derived CDR1 and CDR2 are SGHAT and FQDESV (reference sequence). The germline V and J ends were trimmed by 5 bases and 7 bases, with 6 bases remaining between them.

A few counts support this clone. The V gene is TRBV19, the J gene TRBJ2-3, with D tentatively TRBD1 (5 bases). With 3 bases removed from V and 3 bases from J, the gap between germline ends came to 10 bases. The germline gives CDR1 LNHDA, CDR2 SQIVND (reference sequence). CDR3 length equals 14 residues. Here the CDR3 reads CASSIDSSTDTQYF. For the CDR3, the DNA is TGTGCCAGTAGTATTGACAGTTCGACAGATACGCAGTATTTT.

This clone was seen a few times. The rearrangement uses TRBV15 and TRBJ2-7, with 10 nucleotides matching TRBD2. This CDR3 region has 16 residues. The V gene's germline CDR1 is LNHNV and CDR2 YYDKDF (reference sequence). J gave up 4 bases and V 1 base, and 7 bases lay outside the gene matches. The CDR3 protein is CATSRVSLAGRYEQYF. The CDR3 nucleotides are TGTGCCACCAGCAGAGTGTCACTAGCGGGACGTTACGAGCAGTACTTC.

This clone was seen a few times. This chain connects TRBV23-1 to TRBJ2-2; 9 bases agree with TRBD2. TRBV23-1 is treated as an ORF (open reading frame) with a function not yet certain. V lost 2 bases to trimming and J lost 3 bases; unmatched junction nucleotides: 16. CDR3 length: 20 residues. CDR3 bases: TGCGCCAGCAGTCAAGACCTTAACAGGGTTCTAGCGGGACACACCGGGGAGCTGTTTTTT. It encodes CASSQDLNRVLAGHTGELFF.

The table lists this clone with a few counts. The chain carries TRBV5-1 and TRBJ1-2; D is possibly TRBD1 (6 bases). Germline V gene data show CDR1 as SGHRS and CDR2 as YFSETQ. This CDR3 is built from 17 residues. Trimming left V 0 bases short and J 0 bases short, with 15 bases between. CDR3 nucleotides: TGCGCCAGCAGCTTGGGCCTACAGGGTCGGGCTAACTATGGCTACACCTTC. It encodes CASSLGLQGRANYGYTF.

This clone was counted a few times. The chain couples TRBV7-9 to TRBJ2-7, with TRBD2 matching over 8 bases. The CDR3 consists of 14 residues. The trim removed 1 base at V and 4 bases at J, leaving 3 bases unmatched. Germline CDR1 and CDR2: SEHNR and FQNEAQ (reference sequence). The CDR3 loop is CASSLGGLVYEQYF. Here the CDR3 DNA reads TGTGCCAGCAGCTTAGGGGGACTAGTGTACGAGCAGTACTTC.

This clone was counted only a few times. V gene TRBV29-1 combines with J gene TRBJ1-1; D is perhaps TRBD1 (6 bases). The V and J ends lost 6 bases and 1 base respectively, with 12 bases between them. CDR1 is SQVTM, CDR2 ANQGSEA, per germline. This CDR3 has 13 residues. CDR3 DNA: TGCAGCGTCAGACAGGACCCGAACACTGAAGCTTTCTTT. Translation: CSVRQDPNTEAFF.

This clone was counted between two and nine times. The chain employs TRBV28 and TRBJ2-6; a weak D match, TRBD2 (5 bases). The CDR3 loop spans 16 amino acids. The germline V and J ends were trimmed by 5 bases and 1 base, with 12 bases remaining between them. Germline V gene lookup returns CDR1 MDHEN and CDR2 SYDVKM. The CDR3 reads CASSPRAASGANVLTF. Here the CDR3 DNA reads TGTGCCAGCAGTCCCCGAGCGGCTTCTGGGGCCAACGTCCTGACTTTC. The variable domain in full, with the rest retrieved from reference TRBV28 and TRBJ2-6, is DVKVTQSSRYLVKRTGEKVFLECVQDMDHENMFWYRQDPGLGLRLIYFSYDVKMKEKGDIPEGYSVSREKKERFSLILESASTNQTSMYLCASSPRAASGANVLTFGAGSRLTVL.

The V gene is TRBV30, the J gene TRBJ1-2, with D perhaps matching TRBD1 (5 bases). The V end was cut by 2 bases, the J end by 7 bases, with 14 bases between. This CDR3 region has 13 residues. Germline CDR1 and CDR2: GTSNPN and SVGIG (reference sequence). The CDR3 is CAWSWGDPSGYTF. Written as DNA, the CDR3 is TGTGCCTGGAGTTGGGGGGACCCCTCTGGCTACACCTTC.

In this sample, this clone turned up a few times. This rearrangement joins TRBV18 to TRBJ2-7; TRBD2 matches 7 bases. This CDR3 is 16 amino acids long. Germline trimming cut 0 bases from V and 0 bases from J; bases unmatched to any gene: 5. Germline-derived CDR1 and CDR2 are KGHSH and LQKENI. CDR3 amino acids: CASSPPASGYSYEQYF. The CDR3, as DNA: TGTGCCAGCTCACCACCGGCTAGCGGCTACTCCTACGAGCAGTACTTC.

V usage is TRBV6-5 and J usage is TRBJ1-2, with D possibly TRBD1 on 5 matching bases. The CDR3 loop spans 12 amino acids. The germline V and J ends were trimmed by 5 bases and 7 bases, with 11 bases remaining between them. The V gene's germline CDR1 is MNHEY and CDR2 SVGAGI. DNA for the CDR3: TGTGCCAGCAGTACGGACAAACGTGGCTACACCTTC. It translates to CASSTDKRGYTF.